This TCR beta chain was identified in a study of technical replicates of blood from a handful of donors. V lost 4 bases and J lost 0; bases outside the gene matches: 15. The germline V gene has CDR1 MNHNS and CDR2 SASEGT. The CDR3 is made up of 19 amino acids. Clones were read by immunoSEQ multiplex PCR, and TCRdb kept only the in-frame ones, dropping some. Of 67,000 or so clones listed, nearly 97% are singletons. The TCR was taken from a human donor in good health. The sample consisted of T cells isolated from PBMCs. V gene TRBV6-1 combines with J gene TRBJ1-5; 7 bases fit TRBD1. CDR3 amino acids: CASSGATGQSFYSNQPQHF. CDR3 DNA sequence: TGTGCCAGCAGTGGCGCAACGGGACAGAGCTTCTATAGCAATCAGCCCCAGCATTTT.